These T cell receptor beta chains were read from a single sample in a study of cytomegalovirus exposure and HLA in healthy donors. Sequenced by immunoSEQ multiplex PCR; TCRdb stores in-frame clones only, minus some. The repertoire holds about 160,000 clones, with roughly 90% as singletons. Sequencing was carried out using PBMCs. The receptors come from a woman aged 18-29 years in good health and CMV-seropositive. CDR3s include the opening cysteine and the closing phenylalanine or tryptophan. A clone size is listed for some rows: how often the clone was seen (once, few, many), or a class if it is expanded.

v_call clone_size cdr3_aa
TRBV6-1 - CASSEAYRGGEQYF
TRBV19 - CASSIAGAYNEQFF
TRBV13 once CASSWGLGIGSSYNEQFF
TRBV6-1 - CASSGLRQGLTSGNTIYF
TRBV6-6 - CASSYPGLASYEQYF
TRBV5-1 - CASSPGQVTETQYF
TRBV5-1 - CASSTTSGSSYEQYF
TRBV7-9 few CASSSTYEQYF
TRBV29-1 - CSAGQGIEAFF
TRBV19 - CASSIPYTPQNTGELFF
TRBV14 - CASSRHVTSGRTSYEQYF
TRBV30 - CAWSWEYEQFF
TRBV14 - CASSQDSSTNEKLFF
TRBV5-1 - CASSLMRGGNEKLFF
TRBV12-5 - CASAPDRTGDTEAFF
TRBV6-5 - CASSYVAGGPDEQFF
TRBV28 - CASRRAPNEKLFF
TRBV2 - CASRAGRHNEQFF
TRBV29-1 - CSVALAGGPNIQYF
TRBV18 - CASSPPFGGGGQPQHF
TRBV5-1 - CASSWTPGQGKGYTF
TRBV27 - CASTGLLHGDTQYF
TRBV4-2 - CASSLGGPVASYEQYF
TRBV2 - CASSEGGVESNQPQHF
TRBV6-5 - CASRRDRNAYEQYF
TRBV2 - CASSDGGSGTGAQYF
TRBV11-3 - CASSHRGADEQFF
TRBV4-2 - CASSQFSNSNTGELFF
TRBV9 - CASSAATANEQFF
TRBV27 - CASLRDYVYEQYF
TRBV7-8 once CASSPSGWSTGELFF
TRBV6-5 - CASSRQGGEQYF